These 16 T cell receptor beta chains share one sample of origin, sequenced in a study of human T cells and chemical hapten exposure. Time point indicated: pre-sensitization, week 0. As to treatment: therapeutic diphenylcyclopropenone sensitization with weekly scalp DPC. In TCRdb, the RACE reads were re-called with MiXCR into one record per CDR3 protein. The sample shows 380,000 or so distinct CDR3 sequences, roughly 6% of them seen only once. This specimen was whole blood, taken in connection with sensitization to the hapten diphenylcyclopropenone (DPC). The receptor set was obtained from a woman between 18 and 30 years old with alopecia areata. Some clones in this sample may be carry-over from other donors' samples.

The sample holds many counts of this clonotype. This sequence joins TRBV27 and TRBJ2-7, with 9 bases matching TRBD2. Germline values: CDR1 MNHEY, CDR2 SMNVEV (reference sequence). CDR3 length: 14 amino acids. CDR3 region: CASRRVAGAYEQYF. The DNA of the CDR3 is TGTGCGTCGAGAAGGGTAGCGGGGGCCTACGAGCAGTACTTC.

The CDR3 spells CSASVTGANVLTF. The DNA of the CDR3 is TGCAGTGCTAGTGTTACTGGGGCCAACGTCCTGACTTTC. V is TRBV20-1 and J is TRBJ2-6; D is ambiguous. The CDR3 is made up of 13 amino acids. The germline CDR1 and CDR2 sequences are DFQATT and SNEGSKA (reference sequence). V was pared by 3 bases and J by 2 bases, with 5 bases between.

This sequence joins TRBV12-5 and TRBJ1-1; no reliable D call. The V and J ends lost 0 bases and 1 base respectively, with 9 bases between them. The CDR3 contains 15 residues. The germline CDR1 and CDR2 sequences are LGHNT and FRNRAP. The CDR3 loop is CASGLVVGRNTEAFF. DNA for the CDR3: TGTGCTAGTGGTTTGGTCGTTGGGCGGAACACTGAAGCTTTCTTT.

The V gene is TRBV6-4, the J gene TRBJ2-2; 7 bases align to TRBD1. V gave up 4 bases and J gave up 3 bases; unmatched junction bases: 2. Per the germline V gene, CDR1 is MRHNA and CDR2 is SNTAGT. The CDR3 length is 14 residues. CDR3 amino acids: CASSATGDTGELFF. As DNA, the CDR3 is TGTGCCAGCAGTGCCACAGGGGACACCGGGGAGCTGTTTTTT.

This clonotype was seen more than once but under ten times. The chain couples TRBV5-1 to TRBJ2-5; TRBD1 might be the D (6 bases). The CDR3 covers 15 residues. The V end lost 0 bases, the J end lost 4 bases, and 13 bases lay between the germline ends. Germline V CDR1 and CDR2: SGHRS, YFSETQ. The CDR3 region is CASSLAVGAPETQYF. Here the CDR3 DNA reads TGCGCCAGCAGCTTGGCCGTGGGGGCCCCAGAGACCCAGTACTTC.

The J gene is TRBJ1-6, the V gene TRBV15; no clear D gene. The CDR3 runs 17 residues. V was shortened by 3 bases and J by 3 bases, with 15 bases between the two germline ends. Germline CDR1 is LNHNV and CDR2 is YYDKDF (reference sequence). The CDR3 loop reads CATSRGGGRYYNSPLHF. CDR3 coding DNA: TGTGCCACCAGCAGGGGCGGCGGCCGGTACTATAATTCACCCCTCCACTTT.

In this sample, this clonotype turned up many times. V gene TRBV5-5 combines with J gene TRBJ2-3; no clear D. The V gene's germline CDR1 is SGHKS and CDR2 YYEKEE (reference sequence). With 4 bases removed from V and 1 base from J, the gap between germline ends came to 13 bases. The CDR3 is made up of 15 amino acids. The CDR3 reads CASSPSKERTDTQYF. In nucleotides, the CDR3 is TGTGCCAGCAGCCCCAGCAAGGAACGCACAGATACGCAGTATTTT.

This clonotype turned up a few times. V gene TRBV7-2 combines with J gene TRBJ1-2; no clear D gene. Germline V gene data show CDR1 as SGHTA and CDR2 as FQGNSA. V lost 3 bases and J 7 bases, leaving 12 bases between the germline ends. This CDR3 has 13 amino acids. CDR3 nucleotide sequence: TGTGCCAGCAGCTTGGCTGACATTCCTGGCTACACCTTC. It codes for CASSLADIPGYTF. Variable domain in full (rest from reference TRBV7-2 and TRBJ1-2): GAGVSQSPSNKVTEKGKDVELRCDPISGHTALYWYRQSLGQGLEFLIYFQGNSAPDKSGLPSDRFSAERTGGSVSTLTIQRTQQEDSAVYLCASSLADIPGYTFGSGTRLTVV.

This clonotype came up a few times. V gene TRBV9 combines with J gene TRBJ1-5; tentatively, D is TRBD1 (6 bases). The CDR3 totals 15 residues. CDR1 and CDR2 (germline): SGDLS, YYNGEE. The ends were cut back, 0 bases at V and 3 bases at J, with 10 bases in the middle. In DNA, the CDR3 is TGTGCCAGCAGCGTAGAGGGGGGCTACAATCAGCCCCAGCATTTT. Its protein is CASSVEGGYNQPQHF.

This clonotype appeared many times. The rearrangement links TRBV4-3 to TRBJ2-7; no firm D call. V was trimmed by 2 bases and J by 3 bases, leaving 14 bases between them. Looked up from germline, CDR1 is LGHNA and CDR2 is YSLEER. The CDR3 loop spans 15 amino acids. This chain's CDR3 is CASSQIADLSYEQYF. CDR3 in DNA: TGCGCCAGCAGCCAAATAGCCGACCTGAGCTACGAGCAGTACTTC.

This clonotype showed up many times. The CDR3 here is CASSYLDRTYGYTF. Here the CDR3 DNA reads TGTGCCAGCAGTTACCTTGACAGGACTTATGGCTACACCTTC. This chain connects TRBV6-5 to TRBJ1-2; possibly TRBD1 for D (6 bases). Trimming removed 2 bases at V and 5 bases at J, with 12 bases between. The germline V gene encodes CDR1 MNHEY and CDR2 SVGAGI. This CDR3 is 14 amino acids long.

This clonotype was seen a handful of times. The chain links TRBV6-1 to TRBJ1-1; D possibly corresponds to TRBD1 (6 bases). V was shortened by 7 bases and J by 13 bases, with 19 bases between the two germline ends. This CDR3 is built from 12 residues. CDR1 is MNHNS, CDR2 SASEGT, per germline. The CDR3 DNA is TGTGCCAGCATGGGCCAGGGGCGCAGGAGTTTCTTT. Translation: CASMGQGRRSFF.

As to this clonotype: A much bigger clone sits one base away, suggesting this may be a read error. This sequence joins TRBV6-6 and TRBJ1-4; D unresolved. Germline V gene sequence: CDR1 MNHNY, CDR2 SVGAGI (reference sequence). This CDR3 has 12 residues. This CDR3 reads CASSYEYEKQFF. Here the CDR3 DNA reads TGTGCCAGCAGTTACGAGTATGAAAAACAGTTTTTT.

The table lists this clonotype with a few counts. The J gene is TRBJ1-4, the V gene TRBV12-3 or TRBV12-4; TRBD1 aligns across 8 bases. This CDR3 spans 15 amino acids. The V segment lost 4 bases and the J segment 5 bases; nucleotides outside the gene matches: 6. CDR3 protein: CASSSDRGRNEKLFF. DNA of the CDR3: TGTGCCAGCAGTTCTGACAGGGGTCGAAATGAAAAACTGTTTTTT.

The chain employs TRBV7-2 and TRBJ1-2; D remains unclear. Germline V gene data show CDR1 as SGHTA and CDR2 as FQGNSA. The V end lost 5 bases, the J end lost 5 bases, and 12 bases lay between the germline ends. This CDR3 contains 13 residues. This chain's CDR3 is CASSPQEIYGYTF. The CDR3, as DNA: TGTGCCAGCAGCCCTCAGGAGATTTATGGCTACACCTTC.

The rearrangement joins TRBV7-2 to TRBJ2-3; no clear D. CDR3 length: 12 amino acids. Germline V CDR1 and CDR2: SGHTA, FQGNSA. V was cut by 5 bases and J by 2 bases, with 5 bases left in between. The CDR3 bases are TGTGCCAGCAGCGTATTCACAGATACGCAGTATTTT. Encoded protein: CASSVFTDTQYF.